This T cell receptor beta chain is drawn from a study of T cells in Graves' hyperthyroidism and ophthalmopathy. The wider study: Any treatment followed the collection of peripheral blood at initial diagnosis.

Template material for amplifying TCR beta CDR3 regions consisted of RNA transcripts. With the HTBI primer set, the TCR CDR3 went through a first round of RT-PCR. MiXCR was run by TCRdb on the multiplex PCR reads, yielding one entry per CDR3 protein. The data show hundreds of thousands of distinct CDR3 sequences, 15% to 18% seen once. Per germline, CDR1 SNHLY and CDR2 FYNNEI. V gave up 6 bases and J gave up 6 bases, with 9 bases separating them. The CDR3 loop spans 11 amino acids. Study outcomes and limitations: Ophthalmopathy could be told apart from stable hyperthyroidism with a 13 V-J model.

This clonotype has more than one count but fewer than ten. As yet, its antigen is unknown. The material sequenced was blood. This rearrangement joins TRBV2 to TRBJ2-7; possible D gene TRBD2, 5 bases. This sequence was found in a woman aged 18-29 years with Graves' hyperthyroidism that later progressed to Graves' ophthalmopathy. The CDR3 coding sequence is TGTGCCAGCAGCGCGGGTTCCGAGCAGTACTTC. Its protein product is CASSAGSEQYF. The entire variable domain, with the rest obtained from reference TRBV2 and TRBJ2-7, is as follows: EPEVTQTPSHQVTQMGQEVILRCVPISNHLYFYWYRQILGQKVEFLVSFYNNEISEKSEIFDDQFSVERPDGSNFTLKIRSTKLEDSAMYFCASSAGSEQYFGPGTRLTVT.